This TCR beta chain was captured by sequencing in a study of OX40 agonist ivuxolimab in advanced cancers. Study results and caveats: Compared with CD4+, CD8+ T cells on average had more expanded clones.

Remarks on this clone: The antigen is unknown.

Repertoires were generated with immunoSEQ multiplex PCR, while TCRdb's copy carries only in-frame clones and drops some. This sample has around 65,000 clones; approximately 90% occur once, and the top ten carry roughly 13%. The sequence came from an adult with an advanced solid tumor such as melanoma, head and neck, liver or kidney cancer. This sample comprised CD4+ or CD8+ T cells sorted from blood, obtained in a trial of the OX40 agonist ivuxolimab.

The CDR3 region is CASRPTGGTTYEQYF. CDR3 sequence (DNA): TGTGCCAGCAGACCGACAGGGGGCACTACCTACGAGCAGTACTTC. The rearrangement joins TRBV28 to TRBJ2-7, with 10 bases lining up with TRBD1. The germline gives CDR1 MDHEN, CDR2 SYDVKM. With 6 bases clipped from V and 2 bases from J, the junction kept 7 bases outside the gene matches. The CDR3 length is 15 residues.